This is a list of T cell receptor beta chains from one sample in a study of control samples from healthy donors and cancer patients. Libraries were prepared by immunoSEQ multiplex PCR; TCRdb keeps only in-frame clonotypes and omits some of them. The sample lists around 110,000 clones, more than 80% occurring once. Sequencing was performed on PBMCs. These TCRs come from a woman in her fifties or sixties with colorectal cancer. CDR3s include the opening cysteine and the closing phenylalanine or tryptophan. Fields, in order: clone size, V gene, CDR3 length, D gene, J gene, CDR3 protein, CDR3 DNA. A D gene is named only where the DNA matches it firmly. Clone sizes are given selectively: once, few, many, or a class where the clone is expanded.

-,TRBV6-6,12,TRBD2,TRBJ2-3,CASSSGGDTQYF,TGTGCCAGCAGTTCCGGGGGGGATACGCAGTATTTT
-,TRBV3-1/TRBV3-2,13,TRBD1,TRBJ1-1,CASSQTGDTEAFF,TGTGCCAGCAGCCAGACAGGGGACACTGAAGCTTTCTTT
-,TRBV5-1,15,-,TRBJ1-1,CASSLVGRGNTEAFF,TGCGCCAGCAGCTTGGTGGGCAGGGGAAACACTGAAGCTTTCTTT
-,TRBV29-1,13,-,TRBJ1-5,CSDWDTVNQPQHF,TGCAGCGACTGGGACACAGTCAATCAGCCCCAGCATTTT
-,TRBV5-1,15,-,TRBJ2-7,CASSLDSTFPYEQYF,TGCGCCAGCAGCTTGGACTCCACTTTCCCCTACGAGCAGTACTTC
-,TRBV6-5,11,-,TRBJ1-5,CASSFSQPQHF,TGTGCCAGCAGTTTTAGTCAGCCCCAGCATTTT
once,TRBV2,16,TRBD2,TRBJ2-7,CASSEGGSGGGYEQYF,TGTGCCAGCAGTGAAGGCGGGAGCGGGGGGGGATACGAGCAGTACTTC
once,TRBV28,14,TRBD1,TRBJ1-6,CASSSDRGLTPLHF,TGTGCCAGCAGTTCAGACAGGGGATTGACACCCCTCCACTTT
-,TRBV29-1,13,-,TRBJ1-6,CSVRSSYNSPLHF,TGCAGCGTCCGGAGCTCCTATAATTCACCCCTCCACTTT
-,TRBV19,13,-,TRBJ2-5,CASSIGRDETQYF,TGTGCCAGTAGTATTGGTAGAGATGAGACCCAGTACTTC
-,TRBV11-1,13,-,TRBJ1-1,CASSLRRRTEAFF,TGTGCCAGCAGCTTAAGACGGCGCACTGAAGCTTTCTTT
-,TRBV6-5,14,-,TRBJ2-7,CASSDSGGLREQYF,TGTGCCAGCAGCGATAGCGGAGGACTTCGCGAGCAGTACTTC
-,TRBV10-3,13,-,TRBJ2-5,CAISDRPQETQYF,TGTGCCATCAGTGACCGCCCACAAGAGACCCAGTACTTC
many,TRBV7-2,15,TRBD1,TRBJ1-2,CASSLFTGEGHGYTF,TGTGCCAGCAGCTTATTCACAGGGGAAGGCCATGGCTACACCTTC
once,TRBV7-8,14,TRBD2,TRBJ2-1,CASSLRREINEQFF,TGTGCCAGCAGCTTAAGGCGGGAGATCAATGAGCAGTTCTTC
-,TRBV12-3/TRBV12-4,12,-,TRBJ1-1,CASSFTNTEAFF,TGTGCCAGCAGTTTTACTAACACTGAAGCTTTCTTT
-,TRBV30,11,TRBD1,TRBJ1-1,CAWGQGTEAFF,TGTGCCTGGGGACAGGGTACTGAAGCTTTCTTT
-,TRBV3-1/TRBV3-2,13,-,TRBJ2-7,CASSLTRVSEQYF,TGTGCCAGCAGTCTCACCCGGGTGTCCGAGCAGTACTTC
-,TRBV2,16,-,TRBJ1-4,CASSEMSYATNEKLFF,TGTGCCAGCAGTGAGATGTCGTATGCAACTAATGAAAAACTGTTTTTT
-,TRBV7-3,16,TRBD2,TRBJ2-1,CASSLMPLAGYNEQFF,TGTGCCAGCAGCCTGATGCCCCTAGCGGGATACAATGAGCAGTTCTTC
-,TRBV2,15,TRBD2,TRBJ2-7,CASRVSSGSGYEQYF,TGTGCCAGCAGAGTCTCTAGCGGGAGTGGCTACGAGCAGTACTTC
-,TRBV11-1,14,TRBD2,TRBJ2-1,CASSLALTSGSLFF,TGTGCCAGCAGCTTAGCCCTGACTAGCGGGAGTTTGTTCTTC
once,TRBV20-1,14,TRBD1,TRBJ1-5,CSASTGTVGQPQHF,TGCAGTGCTAGTACCGGGACAGTAGGTCAGCCCCAGCATTTT
-,TRBV18,21,-,TRBJ2-3,CASSPPAGLLWDLVPSDTQYF,TGTGCCAGCTCACCACCGGCCGGGTTGCTGTGGGACCTTGTCCCCTCAGATACGCAGTATTTT
-,TRBV30,12,-,TRBJ1-3,CAWSVGDPPIYF,TGTGCCTGGAGTGTAGGGGACCCCCCCATATATTTT
few,TRBV28,13,-,TRBJ1-4,CASSLGQNEKLFF,TGTGCCAGCAGTTTAGGGCAGAATGAAAAACTGTTTTTT
-,TRBV11-3,13,-,TRBJ1-1,CASSLYLGTEAFF,TGTGCCAGCAGCCTCTATTTAGGCACTGAAGCTTTCTTT
-,TRBV4-2,13,-,TRBJ1-1,CASSQVEGAEAFF,TGTGCCAGCAGCCAAGTGGAAGGAGCTGAAGCTTTCTTT
once,TRBV7-3,14,-,TRBJ1-3,CASSLQGSGNTIYF,TGTGCCAGCAGCTTACAGGGCTCTGGAAACACCATATATTTT
-,TRBV27,13,TRBD2,TRBJ2-3,CASSLIAGDTQYF,TGTGCCAGCAGTCTGATAGCGGGAGATACGCAGTATTTT
-,TRBV5-1,14,TRBD1,TRBJ1-3,CASSSTGAGNTIYF,TGCGCCAGCAGCTCGACAGGGGCTGGAAACACCATATATTTT
-,TRBV7-9,18,-,TRBJ2-7,CASSPLGRRGVMPYEQYF,TGTGCCAGCAGCCCCCTTGGTCGGAGGGGAGTAATGCCCTACGAGCAGTACTTC
-,TRBV4-1,17,-,TRBJ2-2,CASSQDSLLVSTGELFF,TGCGCCAGCAGCCAAGATTCCCTACTAGTCTCTACCGGGGAGCTGTTTTTT
-,TRBV6-5,15,-,TRBJ2-5,CASRRTRAWQETQYF,TGTGCCAGCAGGAGAACTCGAGCTTGGCAAGAGACCCAGTACTTC
-,TRBV6-2/TRBV6-3,12,-,TRBJ2-7,CASSRGVHEQYF,TGTGCCAGCAGCCGCGGGGTCCACGAGCAGTACTTC
-,TRBV14,14,-,TRBJ1-2,CASSQVAGVGGYTF,TGTGCCAGCAGCCAAGTTGCGGGGGTGGGAGGCTACACCTTC
-,TRBV5-1,13,-,TRBJ2-7,CASSLGTGYEQYF,TGCGCCAGCAGCTTGGGCACAGGCTACGAGCAGTACTTC
-,TRBV5-5,14,TRBD1,TRBJ1-1,CASSLQGQNTEAFF,TGTGCCAGCAGCCTACAGGGGCAAAACACTGAAGCTTTCTTT
-,TRBV12-3/TRBV12-4,12,-,TRBJ1-4,CASSLRLEKLFF,TGTGCCAGCAGTTTGAGGCTCGAAAAACTGTTTTTT
-,TRBV5-1,15,-,TRBJ2-6,CASRPQGRGANVLTF,TGCGCCAGCAGACCGCAGGGGAGAGGGGCCAACGTCCTGACTTTC
-,TRBV2,12,-,TRBJ1-1,CASPSTTAGAFF,TGTGCCAGCCCTTCAACTACAGCGGGAGCTTTCTTT
-,TRBV7-2,16,-,TRBJ2-7,CASSLMNPENSYEQYF,TGTGCCAGCAGCTTAATGAATCCTGAAAACTCCTACGAGCAGTACTTC
-,TRBV5-1,14,-,TRBJ2-4,CASSLGASEDIQYF,TGCGCCAGCAGTTTGGGGGCGAGTGAGGACATTCAGTACTTC
-,TRBV7-9,14,-,TRBJ2-3,CASQYSGSTDTQYF,TGTGCCTCACAATACTCCGGTAGCACAGATACGCAGTATTTT
-,TRBV7-3,15,-,TRBJ2-5,CASSPVVARSETQYF,TGTGCCAGCAGCCCCGTAGTAGCGAGGTCAGAGACCCAGTACTTC
-,TRBV7-8,14,-,TRBJ1-3,CASRPSGSGNTIYF,TGTGCCAGCCGCCCGTCTGGCTCTGGAAACACCATATATTTT
-,TRBV2,15,-,TRBJ1-5,CASSALGNSNQPQHF,TGTGCCAGCAGTGCCCTAGGGAATAGCAATCAGCCCCAGCATTTT
-,TRBV3-1/TRBV3-2,13,-,TRBJ1-5,CASSQDLAQPQHF,TGTGCCAGCAGCCAAGATTTAGCCCAGCCCCAGCATTTT
-,TRBV5-1,16,-,TRBJ2-6,CASSSDGPSGANVLTF,TGCGCCAGCAGCTCGGACGGCCCCTCTGGGGCCAACGTCCTGACTTTC
-,TRBV19,14,-,TRBJ1-1,CASSSRVIGTEVFF,TGTGCCAGTAGTAGCAGGGTTATTGGGACTGAAGTTTTCTTT
-,TRBV27,15,TRBD2,TRBJ2-1,CASRIAGSSYNEQFF,TGTGCCAGCAGGATAGCGGGAAGCTCCTACAATGAGCAGTTCTTC
-,TRBV30,20,-,TRBJ1-4,CAWSVTRVYRSDSKTEKLFF,TGTGCCTGGAGTGTAACTAGGGTTTACAGAAGCGACAGCAAGACGGAAAAACTGTTTTTT
-,TRBV19,17,TRBD2,TRBJ2-2,CASSTGLAGGYTGELFF,TGTGCCAGTAGTACAGGACTAGCGGGAGGGTACACCGGGGAGCTGTTTTTT
-,TRBV7-9,13,-,TRBJ1-2,CASSAGPHYGYTF,TGTGCCAGCAGCGCCGGGCCTCACTATGGCTACACCTTC
-,TRBV3-1/TRBV3-2,15,-,TRBJ2-7,CASSQAPQGNYEQYF,TGTGCCAGCAGCCAAGCCCCCCAGGGGAACTACGAGCAGTACTTC
-,TRBV28,18,-,TRBJ1-5,CASNRRTFQSRGYQPQHF,TGTGCCAGCAACCGACGGACATTCCAATCACGGGGATATCAGCCCCAGCATTTT
once,TRBV5-1,15,-,TRBJ2-3,CASSLGGDHTDTQYF,TGCGCCAGCAGCTTGGGAGGGGACCACACAGATACGCAGTATTTT
once,TRBV6-5,13,-,TRBJ1-2,CASRPDSNYGYTF,TGTGCCAGCAGGCCGGACAGTAACTATGGCTACACCTTC
-,TRBV12-3/TRBV12-4,12,-,TRBJ1-2,CASSPAKRGYTF,TGTGCCAGCAGCCCAGCTAAGCGTGGCTACACCTTC
-,TRBV30,16,TRBD2,TRBJ2-7,CAWSADPTSGMYEQYF,TGTGCCTGGAGTGCTGACCCAACTAGCGGGATGTACGAGCAGTACTTC